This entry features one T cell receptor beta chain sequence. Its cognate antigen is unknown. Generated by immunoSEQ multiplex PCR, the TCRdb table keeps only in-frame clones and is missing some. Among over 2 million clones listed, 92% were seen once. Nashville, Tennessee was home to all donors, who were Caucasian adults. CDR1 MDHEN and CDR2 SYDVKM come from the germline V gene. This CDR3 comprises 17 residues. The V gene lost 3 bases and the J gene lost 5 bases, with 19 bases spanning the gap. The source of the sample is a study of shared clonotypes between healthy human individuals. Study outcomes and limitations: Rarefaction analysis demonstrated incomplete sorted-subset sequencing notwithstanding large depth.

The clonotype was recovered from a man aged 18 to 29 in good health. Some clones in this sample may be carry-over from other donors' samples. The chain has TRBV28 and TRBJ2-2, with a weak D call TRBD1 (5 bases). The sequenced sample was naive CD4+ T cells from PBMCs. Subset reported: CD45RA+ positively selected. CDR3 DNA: TGTGCCAGCAGTTTTTTTTCGGCCAGGGATGGTACCGGGGAGCTGTTTTTT. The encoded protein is CASSFFSARDGTGELFF.